These 16 T cell receptor beta chains share one sample of origin, sequenced in a study of type 1 regulatory T cells. Antigens of these TCRs are unknown. In TCRdb, the reads were re-called with MiXCR into one record per CDR3 protein. The data contain about 62,000 distinct CDR3 sequences, less than 70% of them seen just once; the ten biggest clones take up over 1.5%. Sample: cultured non-Tr1 T cells, either the whole culture or a sorted T cell fraction (not recorded which). The receptors were gathered from a human donor in good health.

V is TRBV4-3 and J is TRBJ1-6; TRBD1 is a possible D gene (6 bases). The CDR3 is 17 amino acids. V lost 2 bases to trimming and J lost 7 bases, with 18 bases between them. Germline-derived CDR1 and CDR2 are LGHNA and YSLEER. As DNA, the CDR3 is TGCGCCAGCAGCCAACACTTATCGGGGGCGCAGAATTCACCCCTCCACTTT. It is translated as CASSQHLSGAQNSPLHF.

The V and J genes are TRBV7-9 and TRBJ1-5, with 8 bases matching TRBD1. There are 16 residues in the CDR3. CDR1 is SEHNR and CDR2 is FQNEAQ in the germline V gene (reference sequence). Trimming cost V 3 bases and J 0 bases; bases outside gene matches: 4. The CDR3 sequence: CASSLQGAGSNQPQHF. In DNA form, the CDR3 reads TGTGCCAGCAGCTTGCAGGGGGCTGGTAGCAATCAGCCCCAGCATTTT. The full variable domain, rest sourced from reference TRBV7-9 and TRBJ1-5, is DTGVSQNPRHKITKRGQNVTFRCDPISEHNRLYWYRQTLGQGPEFLTYFQNEAQLEKSRLLSDRFSAERPKGSFSTLEIQRTEQGDSAMYLCASSLQGAGSNQPQHFGDGTRLSIL.

The chain has TRBV12-3 or TRBV12-4 and TRBJ1-1; possibly TRBD1 for D (5 bases). The CDR3 loop spans 15 amino acids. V dropped 6 bases and J dropped 2 bases, with 16 bases sitting between them. CDR3 DNA sequence: TGTGCCAGCAGGTATATGGGACCCAAAAACACTGAAGCTTTCTTT. Translating it yields CASRYMGPKNTEAFF.

The rearrangement links TRBV10-3 to TRBJ2-3; tentatively, D is TRBD1 (5 bases). Looked up from germline, CDR1 is ENHRY and CDR2 is SYGVKD. The V gene lost 6 bases and the J gene lost 0 bases, with 13 bases spanning the gap. The CDR3 sequence is 15 residues long. The CDR3: CAISPYQGSTDTQYF. CDR3 nucleotide sequence: TGTGCCATCAGCCCCTATCAGGGCAGCACAGATACGCAGTATTTT.

DNA of the CDR3: TGTGCCAGCAGTAAGACAGGGGGAAACCACGAGCAGTACTTC. Protein: CASSKTGGNHEQYF. V usage is TRBV12-3 or TRBV12-4 and J usage is TRBJ2-7; 9 nucleotides line up with TRBD1. J was trimmed by 5 bases and V by 5 bases; bases with no gene match: 7. This CDR3 spans 14 amino acids.

The table lists this clonotype with a few counts. The rearrangement joins TRBV5-4 to TRBJ1-2, with D uncertain. The CDR3 loop spans 13 amino acids. From germline, CDR1 is SGHNT and CDR2 YYREEE (reference sequence). Trimming removed 5 bases at V and 2 bases at J, with 10 bases between. The CDR3 reads CASSPDGNYGYTF. In nucleotides, the CDR3 is TGTGCCAGCAGTCCAGACGGGAACTATGGCTACACCTTC.

As DNA, the CDR3 is TGTGCCAGCAGCCAAGATGACGGAACGCGGGGCTACACCTTC. Protein sequence: CASSQDDGTRGYTF. The chain links TRBV3-1 to TRBJ1-2; no reliable D call. The V and J ends lost 0 bases and 8 bases respectively, with 13 bases between them. The length of the CDR3 is 14 residues. Germline CDR1 LGHDT, CDR2 YNNKEL (reference sequence).

The CDR3 protein is CASSLGRASGAFYEQYF. Written as DNA, the CDR3 is TGTGCCAGCAGCTTAGGTCGGGCTAGCGGAGCTTTCTACGAGCAGTACTTC. This rearrangement joins TRBV7-2 to TRBJ2-7, with 7 bases lining up with TRBD2. The CDR3 contains 17 residues. V gave up 1 base and J gave up 3 bases; unmatched junction bases: 12. CDR1 SGHTA and CDR2 FQGNSA come from the germline V gene.

The chain joins TRBV6-2 or TRBV6-3 to TRBJ2-3, with 7 bases fitting TRBD2. Per germline, CDR1 MNHEY and CDR2 SVGEGT. This CDR3 spans 16 amino acids. With 0 bases clipped from V and 2 bases from J, the junction kept 5 bases outside the gene matches. In nucleotides, the CDR3 is TGTGCCAGCAGTTACTCGTCTAGCGGACTCACAGATACGCAGTATTTT. It yields the protein CASSYSSSGLTDTQYF.

This clonotype has only one observation. The chain has TRBV20-1 and TRBJ2-2; 12 bases map to TRBD2. V gave up 6 bases and J gave up 5 bases; unmatched junction bases: 4. The CDR3 is made up of 14 amino acids. In germline, CDR1 is DFQATT, CDR2 SNEGSKA (reference sequence). CDR3 nucleotides: TGCAGTGCCGGGGGGACTAGCGGGACCGGGGAGCTGTTTTTT. Translated, it gives CSAGGTSGTGELFF.

The V call is TRBV20-1, the J call TRBJ1-5; 8 nucleotides align to TRBD1. The V gene's germline CDR1 is DFQATT and CDR2 SNEGSKA (reference sequence). The CDR3 has 14 residues. After removal of 4 bases from V and 3 bases from J, the junction contained 5 bases not matched to a gene. The CDR3 coding sequence is TGCAGTGCTAAGACAGGGGCTACCAATCAGCCCCAGCATTTT. This translates into CSAKTGATNQPQHF.

The gene calls are TRBV9 and TRBJ2-7, with 7 bases that match TRBD2. This CDR3 is 16 amino acids long. Germline V CDR1 and CDR2: SGDLS, YYNGEE. V shed 2 bases, J shed 3 bases, and the junction held 11 bases outside the gene matches. The CDR3 spells CASSVGLGPAGYEQYF. The CDR3 DNA reads TGTGCCAGCAGCGTCGGACTAGGCCCAGCGGGCTACGAGCAGTACTTC.

The chain employs TRBV12-3 or TRBV12-4 and TRBJ2-1; 14 bases align to TRBD2. The CDR3 spans 16 residues. The J segment lost 8 bases and the V segment lost 7 bases, leaving 10 bases of the junction unmatched. CDR3 nucleotide sequence: TGTGCCAGCATTCCGACTAGCGGGAGGGCCCTAGATGAGCAGTTCTTC. Its protein is CASIPTSGRALDEQFF.

The rearrangement links TRBV5-1 to TRBJ1-1; 7 bases are shared with TRBD1. V dropped 4 bases and J dropped 4; count of bases not matched to a gene: 7. Germline V lookup: CDR1 SGHRS, CDR2 YFSETQ. This CDR3 spans 14 amino acids. CDR3 protein: CASSRDSPGTEAFF. The CDR3 DNA sequence: TGCGCCAGCAGCCGGGACAGTCCGGGCACTGAAGCTTTCTTT. Full variable domain (remainder filled in from reference TRBV5-1 and TRBJ1-1): KAGVTQTPRYLIKTRGQQVTLSCSPISGHRSVSWYQQTPGQGLQFLFEYFSETQRNKGNFPGRFSGRQFSNSRSEMNVSTLELGDSALYLCASSRDSPGTEAFFGQGTRLTVV.

The chain is built from TRBV27 and TRBJ2-3; D may be TRBD1 or TRBD2 (7 bases each). V lost 6 bases and J lost 4, with 17 bases in between. This CDR3 has 15 amino acids. Germline V CDR1 and CDR2: MNHEY, SMNVEV (reference sequence). CDR3 sequence (DNA): TGTGCCAGCAGCCCGACAGGGAGGGTAGCAGATACGCAGTATTTT. This translates into CASSPTGRVADTQYF.

V gene TRBV6-1 combines with J gene TRBJ2-1; 7 bases match TRBD1. The CDR3 sequence is 17 residues long. The germline CDR1 and CDR2 sequences are MNHNS and SASEGT. The ends lost 6 bases at V and 0 bases at J; junction bases unmatched: 11. The CDR3 DNA reads TGTGCCAGCAGCAAACTTTCGGGACAGATCTCCTACAATGAGCAGTTCTTC. This gives the protein CASSKLSGQISYNEQFF.